These 32 T cell receptor beta chains originate from one sample sequenced in a study of naive and memory T cell subsets. An equimolar mix of two oligonucleotides served as the beta constant-region primer for TRBC1 and TRBC2. Nested alpha and beta constant-region primers with the SP2 primer drove four PCR rounds on ligated cDNA. TCRdb called the UMI-ligation and nested PCR reads again in MiXCR, with one record for every CDR3 protein. This table holds about 34,000 distinct CDR3 sequences, around a sixth found once. Sequencing was done on a sample of effector memory CD4+ T cells from blood. The subset: effector memory, CD45RA- CD27-. Receptors originate from a human donor in good health.

The chain links TRBV6-5 to TRBJ1-1; no clear D gene. The CDR3 consists of 14 residues. Germline V gene lookup returns CDR1 MNHEY and CDR2 SVGAGI. V was trimmed by 2 bases and J by 4 bases, leaving 11 bases between them. The CDR3 nucleotides are TGTGCCAGCAGTTACGGCAGGCGGGGCACTGAAGCTTTCTTT. Translating gives CASSYGRRGTEAFF.

This clonotype has only a few counts. The chain combines TRBV7-9 with TRBJ1-1; no clear D gene. The CDR3 covers 14 residues. The V gene lost 4 bases and the J gene lost 2 bases, with 11 bases spanning the gap. In germline, CDR1 is SEHNR, CDR2 FQNEAQ (reference sequence). The CDR3 is CASSSATANTEAFF. The CDR3 coding sequence is TGTGCCAGCAGCTCTGCAACAGCAAACACTGAAGCTTTCTTT.

The table lists this clonotype with a few counts. The J gene is TRBJ2-7, the V gene TRBV9; D remains ambiguous. V gave up 0 bases and J gave up 2 bases, with 18 bases separating them. This CDR3 is built from 17 residues. From germline, CDR1 is SGDLS and CDR2 YYNGEE. The DNA for the CDR3 is TGTGCCAGCAGCGTAGGATCGGCACAGACATCTACCTACGAGCAGTACTTC. This translates into CASSVGSAQTSTYEQYF.

This chain links TRBV4-2 with TRBJ2-2; TRBD2 agrees at 11 bases. The CDR3 is 15 amino acids. Germline values: CDR1 LGHNA, CDR2 YNFKEQ. Trimming at V came to 1 base and at J to 5 bases, leaving 0 bases not matched to a gene. CDR3 nucleotide sequence: TGTGCCAGCAGCCAAGGGACTAGCGGGACCGGGGAGCTGTTTTTT. Translation gives CASSQGTSGTGELFF.

This clonotype was found many times. The CDR3: CSAPGTGVQDTQYF. The CDR3 coding sequence is TGCAGTGCTCCCGGGACAGGAGTTCAAGATACGCAGTATTTT. The chain combines TRBV20-1 with TRBJ2-3; 8 bases are shared with TRBD1. The CDR3 has 14 residues. Germline assignment: CDR1 DFQATT and CDR2 SNEGSKA (reference sequence). V was pared by 5 bases and J by 5 bases, with 9 bases of the junction left unmatched.

This clonotype was detected many times. The chain uses TRBV28 and TRBJ1-1; a possible D gene is TRBD1 (5 bases). Germline V CDR1 and CDR2: MDHEN, SYDVKM. The V end lost 5 bases, the J end lost 3 bases, and 10 bases lay between the germline ends. The CDR3 loop spans 13 amino acids. CDR3 in DNA: TGTGCCAGCAGTGGGGCTATAGACACTGAAGCTTTCTTT. Translating it yields CASSGAIDTEAFF. Using reference TRBV28 and TRBJ1-1 for the parts outside the CDR3, the full variable domain is DVKVTQSSRYLVKRTGEKVFLECVQDMDHENMFWYRQDPGLGLRLIYFSYDVKMKEKGDIPEGYSVSREKKERFSLILESASTNQTSMYLCASSGAIDTEAFFGQGTRLTVV.

This clonotype was seen a single time. The rearrangement links TRBV28 to TRBJ2-7, with 9 bases that match TRBD2. The CDR3 spans 16 residues. V dropped 7 bases and J dropped 2; count of bases not matched to a gene: 12. The germline V gene has CDR1 MDHEN and CDR2 SYDVKM. This chain's CDR3 is CASKRRQLAGTYEQYF. The CDR3 region has the DNA TGTGCCAGCAAACGGCGCCAGCTAGCGGGGACCTACGAGCAGTACTTC.

The rearrangement links TRBV28 to TRBJ1-1; TRBD1 aligns across 8 bases. The germline V gene has CDR1 MDHEN and CDR2 SYDVKM. The length of the CDR3 is 17 residues. V was clipped by 3 bases and J by 0 bases; unmatched bases: 9. CDR3 bases: TGTGCCAGCAGTTTCCCCACATTGACAGGGGTGAACACTGAAGCTTTCTTT. This gives the protein CASSFPTLTGVNTEAFF.

The CDR3 sequence is CASSSLDVGDTQYF. CDR3 DNA sequence: TGTGCCAGCAGCTCTCTGGACGTTGGTGATACGCAGTATTTT. The J gene is TRBJ2-3, the V gene TRBV5-5; no reliable D call. This CDR3 spans 14 amino acids. Trimming removed 3 bases from V and 6 bases from J, with 14 bases in between. Looked up from germline, CDR1 is SGHKS and CDR2 is YYEKEE (reference sequence).

This clonotype was counted only a few times. The rearrangement uses TRBV28 and TRBJ1-5, with D uncertain. Per the germline V gene, CDR1 is MDHEN and CDR2 is SYDVKM. Between the trimmed V and J ends, which lost 6 bases and 5 bases, there was a span of 14 bases. This CDR3 spans 14 amino acids. CDR3 protein: CASSRPPGDQPQHF. As DNA, the CDR3 is TGTGCCAGCAGCCGACCCCCCGGGGATCAGCCCCAGCATTTT.

The rearrangement joins TRBV27 to TRBJ1-6, with D unresolved. V lost 3 bases, J lost 0 bases, and 6 bases lay in between. This CDR3 has 15 residues. The germline V gene encodes CDR1 MNHEY and CDR2 SMNVEV (reference sequence). The CDR3 region is CASSFGSSYNSPLHF. CDR3 coding DNA: TGTGCCAGCAGTTTTGGCAGCTCCTATAATTCACCCCTCCACTTT.

The gene calls are TRBV14 and TRBJ2-7; D gene ambiguous. The length of the CDR3 is 13 residues. Looked up from germline, CDR1 is SGHDN and CDR2 is FVKESK. Trimming removed 3 bases from V and 1 base from J, with 7 bases in between. The CDR3 DNA reads as TGTGCCAGCAGCCATCGCATATCCTACGAGCAGTACTTC. This sequence encodes CASSHRISYEQYF.

In this sample, this clonotype turned up many times. The J gene is TRBJ1-2, the V gene TRBV27, with 7 bases fitting TRBD1. The V gene's germline CDR1 is MNHEY and CDR2 SMNVEV (reference sequence). V gave up 4 bases and J gave up 4 bases; unmatched junction bases: 6. CDR3 length equals 14 residues. The CDR3 nucleotides read TGTGCCAGCAGTTGGGCAGGGGGTAGCTATGGCTACACCTTC. Its protein is CASSWAGGSYGYTF.

The chain links TRBV5-1 to TRBJ2-3; 7 bases line up with TRBD1. V lost 2 bases and J lost 3; bases outside the gene matches: 6. The CDR3 covers 15 residues. The germline V gene has CDR1 SGHRS and CDR2 YFSETQ. The CDR3 coding sequence is TGCGCCAGCAGCTTCGGCACAGGGGTAACAGATACGCAGTATTTT. This translates into CASSFGTGVTDTQYF. Full variable domain (outside the CDR3, taken from reference TRBV5-1 and TRBJ2-3): KAGVTQTPRYLIKTRGQQVTLSCSPISGHRSVSWYQQTPGQGLQFLFEYFSETQRNKGNFPGRFSGRQFSNSRSEMNVSTLELGDSALYLCASSFGTGVTDTQYFGPGTRLTVL.

J is TRBJ2-4 and V is TRBV20-1, with TRBD1 identical over 8 bases. V dropped 3 bases and J dropped 6; count of bases not matched to a gene: 7. CDR1 and CDR2 from the germline V gene are DFQATT and SNEGSKA (reference sequence). This CDR3 is built from 14 residues. The CDR3 reads CSASPRQGRNIQYF. For the CDR3, the DNA is TGCAGTGCTAGTCCCCGACAGGGGAGAAACATTCAGTACTTC.

This clonotype was seen many times. V and J are TRBV7-2 and TRBJ1-3, with D maybe TRBD1 (6 bases). Trimming stripped 2 bases from V and 1 base from J, with 12 bases between. From germline, CDR1 is SGHTA and CDR2 FQGNSA. The CDR3 sequence is 16 residues long. CDR3 residues: CASSLSQGRSGNTIYF. The CDR3 region has the DNA TGTGCCAGCAGCTTATCCCAGGGGCGATCTGGAAACACCATATATTTT.

Relative to its sample, this clonotype is medium-sized. The chain combines TRBV20-1 with TRBJ2-7; 7 bases match TRBD1. CDR1 and CDR2 (germline): DFQATT, SNEGSKA (reference sequence). V gave up 1 base and J gave up 11 bases; unmatched junction bases: 17. The CDR3 loop spans 15 amino acids. CDR3 bases: TGCAGTGCTAGAGCCAGACCGGGACACCAGGGGGTCGAGTACTTC. Translating gives CSARARPGHQGVEYF.

This clonotype turned up a few times. The gene calls are TRBV19 and TRBJ2-1; the D gene is possibly TRBD1 (6 bases). Germline V gene lookup returns CDR1 LNHDA and CDR2 SQIVND (reference sequence). V shed 3 bases and J shed 9 bases, with 9 bases lying between them. The CDR3 spans 12 residues. DNA of the CDR3: TGTGCCAGTAGTATTCAAGGGGGTGAGCAGTTCTTC. Translation: CASSIQGGEQFF.

The sample holds many counts of this clonotype. Germline is not matched at one junction end, which may reflect a read error. J is TRBJ2-5 and V is TRBV7-7, with D possibly matching TRBD2 (6 bases). Germline V gives CDR1 SSHAT, CDR2 FNYEAQ (reference sequence). The CDR3 extends over 15 amino acids. Written as DNA, the CDR3 is TGTGCTAGCAGCTCCACCACCGGGCGGGGAAAGACCCAGTACTTC. Its protein product is CASSSTTGRGKTQYF.

The rearrangement uses TRBV28 and TRBJ2-7; D is unresolved. Germline V gene data show CDR1 as MDHEN and CDR2 as SYDVKM. The V gene lost 2 bases and the J gene lost 6 bases, with 14 bases spanning the gap. The CDR3 has 14 residues. The CDR3 here is CASSLVSRVGEQYF. CDR3 nucleotide sequence: TGTGCCAGCAGTTTAGTTTCCCGGGTGGGCGAGCAGTACTTC.

J is TRBJ2-7 and V is TRBV6-2 or TRBV6-3, with 9 nucleotides matching TRBD2. After removal of 7 bases from V and 2 bases from J, the junction contained 3 bases not matched to a gene. Germline CDR1 reads MNHEY; CDR2 reads SVGEGT. This CDR3 has 13 amino acids. The CDR3 DNA reads TGTGCCAGCACCCTAGCGGGGACCTACGAGCAGTACTTC. Residues: CASTLAGTYEQYF.

Comment on this clonotype: This may be a read error: a much more frequent sequence differs by one nucleotide. This rearrangement joins TRBV27 to TRBJ2-1; 9 bases match TRBD2. The end of the DNA is better explained by TRBJ2-7, so the J call may be wrong. The length of the CDR3 is 16 residues. Germline assignment: CDR1 MNHEY and CDR2 SMNVEV (reference sequence). CDR3 in amino acids: CASSSERGVGANEQYF. The CDR3 region has the DNA TGTGCCAGCAGTTCCGAGCGGGGGGTAGGGGCCAATGAGCAGTACTTC.

This rearrangement joins TRBV14 to TRBJ2-3; tentatively, D is TRBD1 (5 bases). CDR3 length: 15 residues. Germline V lookup: CDR1 SGHDN, CDR2 FVKESK. V gave up 1 base and J gave up 3 bases, with 11 bases separating them. The CDR3: CASSQGLRDTDTQYF. As DNA, the CDR3 is TGTGCCAGCAGCCAAGGACTCAGGGATACAGATACGCAGTATTTT.

This clonotype was observed many times. The chain recombines TRBV12-5 with TRBJ2-3, with 8 bases that match TRBD1. Germline V CDR1 and CDR2: LGHNT, FRNRAP. This CDR3 is 16 amino acids long. The V and J ends lost 2 bases and 3 bases, in that order; junction bases with no gene match: 7. DNA for the CDR3: TGTGCTAGTGGTTTGAATGGACAGGGATATACAGATACGCAGTATTTT. This codes for CASGLNGQGYTDTQYF.

Only a few counts were recorded for this clonotype. V is TRBV29-1 and J is TRBJ2-7; 9 bases fit TRBD2. The J segment lost 3 bases and the V segment lost 2 bases, leaving 8 bases of the junction unmatched. The CDR3 loop spans 15 amino acids. Germline loops: CDR1 SQVTM, CDR2 ANQGSEA. CDR3 region: CSVEIETSGFYEQYF. CDR3 in DNA: TGCAGCGTTGAAATAGAAACTAGCGGGTTCTACGAGCAGTACTTC.

This clonotype was detected only a few times. V usage is TRBV30 and J usage is TRBJ1-4, with D possibly being TRBD1 (6 bases). Germline loops: CDR1 GTSNPN, CDR2 SVGIG (reference sequence). V was pared by 7 bases and J by 5 bases, with 11 bases between. The CDR3 has 12 amino acids. The CDR3 DNA reads as TGTGCCTTGACAGGAAAAAATGAAAAACTGTTTTTT. Its translation is CALTGKNEKLFF.

This clonotype appeared a few times. CDR3: CASSPPGNYNEQFF. CDR3 in DNA: TGTGCCAGCAGTCCCCCCGGGAACTACAATGAGCAGTTCTTC. V usage is TRBV6-2 or TRBV6-3 and J usage is TRBJ2-1; TRBD2 is a possible D gene (5 bases). CDR1 is MNHEY and CDR2 is SVGEGT in the germline V gene. The CDR3 spans 14 residues. V lost 5 bases and J lost 3, with 11 bases in between.

The chain is built from TRBV20-1 and TRBJ1-5; the D gene is possibly TRBD1 (6 bases). V was shortened by 5 bases and J by 4 bases, with 15 bases between the two germline ends. Germline values: CDR1 DFQATT, CDR2 SNEGSKA (reference sequence). This CDR3 contains 14 residues. The DNA for the CDR3 is TGCAGTGCTCGGCAGACAGGTGGAAATCAGCCCCAGCATTTT. Translated, it gives CSARQTGGNQPQHF.

This clonotype was seen a few times. CDR3 sequence (DNA): TGTGCCATCAGTGACCAACTGTGGACTGAAGCTTTCTTT. This encodes CAISDQLWTEAFF. The rearrangement links TRBV10-3 to TRBJ1-1; no clear D. The V and J ends lost 3 bases and 5 bases respectively, with 10 bases between them. CDR3 length equals 13 residues. CDR1 and CDR2 from the germline V gene are ENHRY and SYGVKD.

This clonotype has a count of ten or more. CDR3 bases: TGTGCCATCAGTGAGTCGGCAGATACGCAGTATTTT. It yields the protein CAISESADTQYF. This chain connects TRBV10-3 to TRBJ2-3; no reliable D call. The CDR3 covers 12 residues. Trimming shortened V by 0 bases and J by 4 bases, and 2 bases separated the two germline ends. CDR1 and CDR2 from the germline V gene are ENHRY and SYGVKD.

This CDR3 reads CASSVDRGYGNTIYF. As DNA, the CDR3 is TGTGCCAGCAGTGTAGACAGGGGATATGGAAACACCATATATTTT. The chain has TRBV2 and TRBJ1-3, with 8 nucleotides matching TRBD1. Trimming cost V 4 bases and J 3 bases; bases outside gene matches: 5. Germline V CDR1 and CDR2: SNHLY, FYNNEI. The CDR3 runs 15 residues.

The rearrangement links TRBV6-1 to TRBJ1-2; 8 bases map to TRBD1. Unmatched junction bases numbered 17, after V lost 8 bases and J lost 6 bases. The germline CDR1 and CDR2 sequences are MNHNS and SASEGT. The CDR3 has 16 residues. The CDR3 bases are TGTGCCAGCTTCACCGGGACAGGCTTCGCGATTAATGGCTACACCTTC. Translating gives CASFTGTGFAINGYTF.